This T cell receptor (beta chain) was sequenced for a study of blood T cell repertoires in COVID-19. Whole-study context: Acute and convalescent COVID-19 samples came from the United States, Italy and Spain. From T cells, B-cell-depleted T cells, or PBMCs came the material, which was cDNA or gDNA.

With 6 bases removed from V and 0 bases from J, the gap between germline ends came to 12 bases. This CDR3 region has 15 residues. Germline V gene data show CDR1 as MNHEY and CDR2 as SVGAGI. Original data processing: Scientists estimated how many nucleated cells there were by amplifying reference gene primers. The protocol was immunoSEQ multiplex PCR, while the TCRdb copy is restricted to in-frame clones and leaves out a portion. The D gene and trimming were derived from the DNA, and the V and J assignments and clone size from that table. This table holds more than 250,000 clones, over 75% found once.

Specimen: peripheral blood. The TCR comes from a human donor in a cohort sampled during active COVID-19. The chain combines TRBV6-5 with TRBJ1-5, with TRBD1 as a possible D gene (5 bases). CDR3 amino acids: CASRGQGNSNQPQHF. CDR3 DNA sequence: TGTGCCAGCAGAGGGCAGGGAAATAGCAATCAGCCCCAGCATTTT.